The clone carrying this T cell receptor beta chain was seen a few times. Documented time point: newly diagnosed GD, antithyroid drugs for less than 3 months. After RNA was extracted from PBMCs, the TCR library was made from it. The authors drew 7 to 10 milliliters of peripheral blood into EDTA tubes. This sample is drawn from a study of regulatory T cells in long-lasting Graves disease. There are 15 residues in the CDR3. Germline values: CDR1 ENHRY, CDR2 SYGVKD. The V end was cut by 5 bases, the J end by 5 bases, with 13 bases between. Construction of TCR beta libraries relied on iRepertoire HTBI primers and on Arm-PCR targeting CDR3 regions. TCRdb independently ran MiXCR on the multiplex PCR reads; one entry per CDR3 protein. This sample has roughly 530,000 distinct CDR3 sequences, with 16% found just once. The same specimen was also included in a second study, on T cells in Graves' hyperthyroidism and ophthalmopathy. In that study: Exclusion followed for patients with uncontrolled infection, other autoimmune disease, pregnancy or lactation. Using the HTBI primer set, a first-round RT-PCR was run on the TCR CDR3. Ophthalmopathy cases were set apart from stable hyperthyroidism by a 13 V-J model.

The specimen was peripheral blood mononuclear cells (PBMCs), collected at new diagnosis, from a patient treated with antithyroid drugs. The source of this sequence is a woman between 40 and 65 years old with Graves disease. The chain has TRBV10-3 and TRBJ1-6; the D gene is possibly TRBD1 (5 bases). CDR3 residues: CAISMFGTDNSPLHF. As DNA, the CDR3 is TGTGCCATCAGTATGTTCGGGACGGATAATTCACCCCTCCACTTT.